These T cell receptor beta chains were read from a single sample in a study of cytomegalovirus exposure and HLA in healthy donors. The method was immunoSEQ multiplex PCR; TCRdb's version includes in-frame clones alone and lacks a portion of them. The table lists 160,000 or so clones, around 77% of them singletons, with more than 2% in the top ten. Sequences were obtained from PBMCs. These receptors were collected from a man in his 60s in good health and CMV-seronegative. Each CDR3 is given with its conserved first and last residue. A D gene is named only where the DNA matches it firmly. Part of the rows lack a size; the others show once, few, many or a class for expanded clones.

abundance	j_gene	v_gene	d_gene	CDR3aa	CDR3nt
once	TRBJ1-1	TRBV5-1	-	CASSLDGGAVNTEAFF	TGCGCCAGCAGCTTGGACGGGGGGGCAGTGAACACTGAAGCTTTCTTT
-	TRBJ2-7	TRBV28	TRBD1	CASSFLQGGSYEQYF	TGTGCCAGCAGTTTTTTACAGGGGGGATCCTACGAGCAGTACTTC
-	TRBJ1-3	TRBV2	-	CASRATRGGNTIYF	TGTGCCAGCAGGGCAACTCGAGGTGGAAACACCATATATTTT
-	TRBJ1-6	TRBV5-6	-	CASFYGGSSYNSPLHF	TGTGCCAGCTTCTACGGGGGGAGCTCCTATAATTCACCCCTCCACTTT
-	TRBJ1-5	TRBV19	TRBD1	CASSSDRENQPQHF	TGTGCCAGTAGCAGCGACAGGGAGAATCAGCCCCAGCATTTT
few	TRBJ2-2	TRBV7-3	-	CASSLIPRANTGELFF	TGTGCCAGCAGCTTAATTCCTCGAGCGAACACCGGGGAGCTGTTTTTT
-	TRBJ1-4	TRBV4-3	-	CASSPQGTSNEKLFF	TGCGCCAGCAGCCCCCAGGGTACTTCTAATGAAAAACTGTTTTTT
-	TRBJ2-7	TRBV28	TRBD2	CASGLAGFYEQYF	TGTGCCAGCGGGTTAGCGGGGTTCTACGAGCAGTACTTC
-	TRBJ1-3	TRBV12-5	-	CASGPPTENTIYF	TGTGCTAGTGGTCCCCCGACAGAGAACACCATATATTTT
few	TRBJ2-1	TRBV7-9	TRBD2	CASSLGDYLYNEQFF	TGTGCCAGCAGCTTAGGGGACTACCTCTACAATGAGCAGTTCTTC
-	TRBJ2-1	TRBV19	-	CASSKGGGSYNEQFF	TGTGCCAGTAGTAAAGGGGGGGGCTCCTACAATGAGCAGTTCTTC
few	TRBJ2-2	TRBV6-5	-	CACRGTSTGELFF	TGTGCCTGCCGAGGTACATCCACCGGGGAGCTGTTTTTT
few	TRBJ2-7	TRBV30	TRBD2	CAWSRGLAGSTYEQYF	TGTGCCTGGAGTAGAGGACTAGCGGGATCTACCTACGAGCAGTACTTC
-	TRBJ2-7	TRBV7-9	-	CASSFDSYSPTYEQYF	TGTGCCAGCAGTTTTGACAGTTATTCTCCGACTTACGAGCAGTACTTC
-	TRBJ2-1	TRBV7-2	TRBD2	CASSSGLAGEGEQFF	TGTGCCAGCAGCTCAGGACTAGCGGGAGAGGGTGAGCAGTTCTTC
-	TRBJ2-1	TRBV19	-	CASSIGGGNEQFF	TGTGCCAGTAGTATTGGCGGCGGTAATGAGCAGTTCTTC
once	TRBJ2-5	TRBV27	TRBD1	CASSLSGGVETQYF	TGTGCCAGCAGTTTATCAGGGGGCGTTGAGACCCAGTACTTC
-	TRBJ2-1	TRBV11-3	TRBD2	CASSSSRSGGAVEQFF	TGTGCCAGCAGCTCGTCGCGTAGCGGGGGGGCCGTTGAGCAGTTCTTC
few	TRBJ2-7	TRBV28	TRBD1	CASSFPGQGTGEQYF	TGTGCCAGCAGTTTCCCGGGACAGGGGACGGGCGAGCAGTACTTC
-	TRBJ2-5	TRBV21-1	-	CASSAPGQDQETQYF	TGTGCCAGCAGCGCCCCGGGACAGGACCAAGAGACCCAGTACTTC
-	TRBJ2-7	TRBV5-1	-	CASSTALAKSYEQCF	TGCGCCAGCAGCACAGCGCTAGCAAAGTCCTACGAGCAGTGCTTC
-	TRBJ2-1	TRBV9	TRBD2	CASSVSGAGGGYNEQFF	TGTGCCAGCAGCGTATCGGGGGCGGGAGGGGGTTACAATGAGCAGTTCTTC
-	TRBJ1-1	TRBV19	-	CASSIEGMGTEAFF	TGTGCCAGTAGTATAGAGGGCATGGGCACTGAAGCTTTCTTT
few	TRBJ1-1	TRBV6-5	-	CASSYDGVMNTEAFF	TGTGCCAGCAGTTACGATGGAGTGATGAACACTGAAGCTTTCTTT
-	TRBJ1-1	TRBV6-5	-	CASRVTGLNTEAFF	TGTGCCAGCAGAGTCACAGGACTGAACACTGAAGCTTTCTTT
few	TRBJ2-5	TRBV5-1	TRBD2	CASSLGLAGGPMSETQYF	TGCGCCAGCAGCTTAGGACTAGCGGGAGGGCCAATGTCGGAGACCCAGTACTTC
-	TRBJ2-1	TRBV7-3	TRBD1	CASSPGQGNNEQFF	TGTGCCAGCAGCCCCGGACAGGGGAACAATGAGCAGTTCTTC
few	TRBJ2-3	TRBV5-1	-	CASSLGRGETQYF	TGCGCCAGCAGCTTGGGCAGGGGCGAAACGCAGTATTTT
once	TRBJ2-5	TRBV5-1	-	CASSSGLQQETQYF	TGCGCCAGCAGCTCCGGACTTCAGCAAGAGACCCAGTACTTC